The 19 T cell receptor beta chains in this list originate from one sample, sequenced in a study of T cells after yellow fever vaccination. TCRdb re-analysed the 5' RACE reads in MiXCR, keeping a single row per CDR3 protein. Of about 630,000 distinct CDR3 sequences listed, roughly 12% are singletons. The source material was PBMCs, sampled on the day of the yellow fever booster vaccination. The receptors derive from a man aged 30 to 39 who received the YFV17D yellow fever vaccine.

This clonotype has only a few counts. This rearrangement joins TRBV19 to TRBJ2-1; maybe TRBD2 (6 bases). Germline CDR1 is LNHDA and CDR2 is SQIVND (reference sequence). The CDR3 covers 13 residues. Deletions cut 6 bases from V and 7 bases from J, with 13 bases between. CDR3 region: CASRSGGKNEQFF. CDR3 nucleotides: TGTGCCAGTAGAAGTGGAGGGAAAAATGAGCAGTTCTTC.

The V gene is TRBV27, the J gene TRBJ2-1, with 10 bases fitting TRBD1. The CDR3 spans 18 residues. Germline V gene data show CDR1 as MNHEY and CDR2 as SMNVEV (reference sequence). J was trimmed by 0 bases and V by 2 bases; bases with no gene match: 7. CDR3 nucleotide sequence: TGTGCCAGCAGTTTAGGGCCCGGGACAGGGGTCTCCTACAATGAGCAGTTCTTC. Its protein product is CASSLGPGTGVSYNEQFF.

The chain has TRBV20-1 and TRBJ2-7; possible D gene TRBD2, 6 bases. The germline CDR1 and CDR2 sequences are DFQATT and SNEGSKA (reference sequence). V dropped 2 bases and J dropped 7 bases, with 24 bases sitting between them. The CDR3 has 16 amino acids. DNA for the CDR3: TGCAGTGCTAGACCCCCTACGGGACTCTCCCATGGGGAGCAGTACTTC. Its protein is CSARPPTGLSHGEQYF.

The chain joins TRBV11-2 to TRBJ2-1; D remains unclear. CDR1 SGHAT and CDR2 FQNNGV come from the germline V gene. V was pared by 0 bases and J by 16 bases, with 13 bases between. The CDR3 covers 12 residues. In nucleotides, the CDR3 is TGTGCCAGCAGCTTAGAGGGGAATGGTGTCTTCTTC. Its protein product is CASSLEGNGVFF.

The CDR3 nucleotides are TGTGCCAGCAGCGTAGCCGGGGGCCGGGAGCAGTACTTC. The encoded protein is CASSVAGGREQYF. This rearrangement joins TRBV9 to TRBJ2-7; D is possibly TRBD1 or TRBD2 (6 bases each). The V gene's germline CDR1 is SGDLS and CDR2 YYNGEE. Trimming pared 0 bases from V and 7 bases from J, leaving 11 bases between. The CDR3 contains 13 residues. The full variable domain, its missing parts supplied by reference TRBV9 and TRBJ2-7, is DSGVTQTPKHLITATGQRVTLRCSPRSGDLSVYWYQQSLDQGLQFLIQYYNGEERAKGNILERFSAQQFPDLHSELNLSSLELGDSALYFCASSVAGGREQYFGPGTRLTVT.

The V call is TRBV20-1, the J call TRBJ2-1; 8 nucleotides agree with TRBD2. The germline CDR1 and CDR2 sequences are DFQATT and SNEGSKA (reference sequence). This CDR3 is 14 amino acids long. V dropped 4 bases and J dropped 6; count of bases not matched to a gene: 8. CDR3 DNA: TGCAGTGCTACTGGGGGCGGGAGGATCAATGAGCAGTTCTTC. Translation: CSATGGGRINEQFF.

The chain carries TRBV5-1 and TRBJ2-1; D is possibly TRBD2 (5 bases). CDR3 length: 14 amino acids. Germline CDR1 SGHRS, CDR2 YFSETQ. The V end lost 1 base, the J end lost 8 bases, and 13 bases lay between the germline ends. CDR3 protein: CASSLWLARDEQFF. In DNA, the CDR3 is TGCGCCAGCAGCTTGTGGCTAGCTCGGGATGAGCAGTTCTTC.

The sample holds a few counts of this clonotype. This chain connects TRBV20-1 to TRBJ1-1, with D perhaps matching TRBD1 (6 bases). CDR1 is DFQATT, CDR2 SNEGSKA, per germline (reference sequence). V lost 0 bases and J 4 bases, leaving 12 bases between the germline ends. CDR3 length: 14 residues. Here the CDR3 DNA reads TGCAGTGCTAGAGAGGCCAGGGGAAGCACTGAAGCTTTCTTT. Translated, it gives CSAREARGSTEAFF.

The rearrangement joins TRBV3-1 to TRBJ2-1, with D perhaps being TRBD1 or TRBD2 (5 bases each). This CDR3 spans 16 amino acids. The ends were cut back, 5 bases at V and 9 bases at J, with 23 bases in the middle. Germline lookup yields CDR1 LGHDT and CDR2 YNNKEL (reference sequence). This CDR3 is CASSATGTRGWAEQFF. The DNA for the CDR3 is TGTGCCAGCAGCGCCACCGGGACGAGAGGTTGGGCTGAGCAGTTCTTC.

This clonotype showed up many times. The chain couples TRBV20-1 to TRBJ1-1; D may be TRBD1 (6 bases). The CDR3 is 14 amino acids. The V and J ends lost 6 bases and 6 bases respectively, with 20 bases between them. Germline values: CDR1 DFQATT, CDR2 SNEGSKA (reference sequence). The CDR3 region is CSAHKGGDIAEAFF. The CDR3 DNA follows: TGCAGTGCCCACAAGGGAGGGGACATTGCTGAAGCTTTCTTT.

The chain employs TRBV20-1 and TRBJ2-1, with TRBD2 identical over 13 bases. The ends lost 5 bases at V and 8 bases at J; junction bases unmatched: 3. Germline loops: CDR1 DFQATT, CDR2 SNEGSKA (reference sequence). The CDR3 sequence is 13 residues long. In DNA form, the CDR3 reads TGCAGTGCTCGGACTAGCGGGAGTTATGAGCAGTTCTTC. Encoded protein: CSARTSGSYEQFF.

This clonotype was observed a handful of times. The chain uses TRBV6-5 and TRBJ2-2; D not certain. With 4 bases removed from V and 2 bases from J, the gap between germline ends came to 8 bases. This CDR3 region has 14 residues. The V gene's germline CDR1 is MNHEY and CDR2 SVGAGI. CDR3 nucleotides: TGTGCCAGCAGTTTCGGAACCAACACCGGGGAGCTGTTTTTT. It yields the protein CASSFGTNTGELFF.

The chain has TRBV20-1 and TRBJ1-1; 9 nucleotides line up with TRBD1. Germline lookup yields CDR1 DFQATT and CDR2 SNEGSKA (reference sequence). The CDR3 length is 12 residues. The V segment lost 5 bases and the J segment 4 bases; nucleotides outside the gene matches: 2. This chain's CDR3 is CSASTGGTEAFF. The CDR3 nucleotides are TGCAGTGCTTCGACAGGGGGCACTGAAGCTTTCTTT.

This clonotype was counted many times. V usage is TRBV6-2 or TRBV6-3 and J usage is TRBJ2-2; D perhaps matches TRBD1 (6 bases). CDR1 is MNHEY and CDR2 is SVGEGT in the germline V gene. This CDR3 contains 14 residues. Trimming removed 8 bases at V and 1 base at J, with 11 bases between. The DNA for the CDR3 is TGTGCCAGCGGACTGACAGGGAACACCGGGGAGCTGTTTTTT. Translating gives CASGLTGNTGELFF.

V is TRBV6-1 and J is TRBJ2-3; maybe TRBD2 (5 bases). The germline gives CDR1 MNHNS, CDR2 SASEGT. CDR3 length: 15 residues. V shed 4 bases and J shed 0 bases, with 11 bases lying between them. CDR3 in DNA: TGTGCCAGCAGTGGAGAGGGAACGAGCACAGATACGCAGTATTTT. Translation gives CASSGEGTSTDTQYF.

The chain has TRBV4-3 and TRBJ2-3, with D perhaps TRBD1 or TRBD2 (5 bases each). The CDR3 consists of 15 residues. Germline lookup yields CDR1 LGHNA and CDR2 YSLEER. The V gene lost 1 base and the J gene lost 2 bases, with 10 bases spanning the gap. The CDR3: CASSQVGAYTDTQYF. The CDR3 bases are TGCGCCAGCAGCCAAGTCGGGGCCTACACAGATACGCAGTATTTT.

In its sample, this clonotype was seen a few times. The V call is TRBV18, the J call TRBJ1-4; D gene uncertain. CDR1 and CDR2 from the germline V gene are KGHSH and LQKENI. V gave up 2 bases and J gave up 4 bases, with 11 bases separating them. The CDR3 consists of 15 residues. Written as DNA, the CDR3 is TGTGCCAGCTCACCAGAGCGGACTTATAATGAAAAACTGTTTTTT. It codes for CASSPERTYNEKLFF.

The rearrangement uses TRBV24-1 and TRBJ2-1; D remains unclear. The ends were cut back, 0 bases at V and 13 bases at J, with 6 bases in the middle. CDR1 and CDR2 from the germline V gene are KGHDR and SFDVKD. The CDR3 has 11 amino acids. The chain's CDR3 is CATSDLGSQFF. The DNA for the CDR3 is TGTGCCACCAGTGATTTGGGGTCTCAGTTCTTC.

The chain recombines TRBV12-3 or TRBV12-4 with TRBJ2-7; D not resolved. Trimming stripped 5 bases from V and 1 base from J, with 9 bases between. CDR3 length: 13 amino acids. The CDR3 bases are TGTGCCAGCAGTGTGACACTGTCCTACGAGCAGTACTTC. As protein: CASSVTLSYEQYF.